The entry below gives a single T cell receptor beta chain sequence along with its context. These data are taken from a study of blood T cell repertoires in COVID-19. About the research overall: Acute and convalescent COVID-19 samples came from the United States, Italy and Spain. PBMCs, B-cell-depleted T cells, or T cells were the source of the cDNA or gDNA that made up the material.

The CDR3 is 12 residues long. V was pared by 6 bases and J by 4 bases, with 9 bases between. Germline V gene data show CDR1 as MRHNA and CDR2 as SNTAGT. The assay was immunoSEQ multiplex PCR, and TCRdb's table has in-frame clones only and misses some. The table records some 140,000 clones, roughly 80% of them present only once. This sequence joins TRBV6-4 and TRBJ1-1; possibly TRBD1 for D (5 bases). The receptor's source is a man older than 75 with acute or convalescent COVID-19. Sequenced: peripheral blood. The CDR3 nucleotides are TGTGCCAGCAGCTCCGGGGGCACTGAAGCTTTCTTT. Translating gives CASSSGGTEAFF.